This is a list of T cell receptor beta chains from one sample in a study of OX40 agonist ivuxolimab in advanced cancers. Here immunoSEQ multiplex PCR was the method, and the copy in TCRdb shows in-frame clones only, minus some. Found here are over 45,000 clones, approximately 84% of them singletons; the top ten hold 1% to 1.3%. Sample: CD4+ or CD8+ T cells sorted from blood, taken in a trial of the OX40 agonist ivuxolimab. Source of these receptors: an adult with an advanced solid tumor such as melanoma, head and neck, liver or kidney cancer. The CDR3 runs from the conserved cysteine through the conserved F or W. The order of the fields is D gene, CDR3 length, V gene, J gene, clone size, CDR3 protein, CDR3 DNA. A D gene is named only where the DNA matches it firmly. Rows give clone size only sometimes, using once, few, many, or a class for an expanded clone.

d_gene: TRBD2
len: 16
v_gene: TRBV4-2
j_gene: TRBJ2-7
abundance: once
CDR3aa: CASSDGGRPGNLEQYF
CDR3nt: TGTGCCAGCAGTGACGGCGGGAGACCCGGTAATTTGGAGCAGTACTTC

d_gene: NA
len: 13
v_gene: TRBV9
j_gene: TRBJ2-3
abundance: NA
CDR3aa: CASSTDRADTQYF
CDR3nt: TGTGCCAGCAGCACGGATCGGGCAGATACGCAGTATTTT

d_gene: NA
len: 15
v_gene: TRBV15
j_gene: TRBJ2-6
abundance: NA
CDR3aa: CATSINRAGANVLTF
CDR3nt: TGTGCCACCAGCATTAACAGGGCTGGGGCCAACGTCCTGACTTTC

d_gene: TRBD1
len: 17
v_gene: TRBV25-1
j_gene: TRBJ1-1
abundance: NA
CDR3aa: CASSEPGQGKGNTEAFF
CDR3nt: TGTGCCAGCAGTGAGCCGGGACAGGGGAAGGGGAACACTGAAGCTTTCTTT

d_gene: TRBD2
len: 17
v_gene: TRBV5-4
j_gene: TRBJ2-1
abundance: NA
CDR3aa: CASSHGTSGRRHNEQFF
CDR3nt: TGTGCCAGCAGCCACGGGACTAGCGGGAGGCGCCACAATGAGCAGTTCTTC

d_gene: NA
len: 13
v_gene: TRBV19
j_gene: TRBJ1-3
abundance: few
CDR3aa: CASSKRSGNTIYF
CDR3nt: TGTGCCAGTAGTAAGAGATCTGGAAACACCATATATTTT

d_gene: NA
len: 14
v_gene: TRBV9
j_gene: TRBJ1-4
abundance: NA
CDR3aa: CASSVAGAGEKLFF
CDR3nt: TGTGCCAGCAGCGTAGCCGGGGCGGGGGAAAAACTGTTTTTT

d_gene: NA
len: 14
v_gene: TRBV18
j_gene: TRBJ2-7
abundance: NA
CDR3aa: CASSPAGIGYEQYF
CDR3nt: TGTGCCAGCTCACCAGCCGGGATAGGATACGAGCAGTACTTC

d_gene: NA
len: 13
v_gene: TRBV28
j_gene: TRBJ2-7
abundance: NA
CDR3aa: CASSLSQETEQYF
CDR3nt: TGTGCCAGCAGTTTATCACAAGAGACTGAGCAGTACTTC

d_gene: TRBD2
len: 14
v_gene: TRBV7-2
j_gene: TRBJ2-7
abundance: once
CDR3aa: CASSPQRGGYEQYF
CDR3nt: TGTGCCAGCAGCCCTCAGCGGGGGGGCTACGAGCAGTACTTC

d_gene: NA
len: 14
v_gene: TRBV18
j_gene: TRBJ2-5
abundance: NA
CDR3aa: CASSQGGTAETQYF
CDR3nt: TGTGCCAGCTCACAAGGGGGGACTGCGGAGACCCAGTACTTC

d_gene: TRBD2
len: 14
v_gene: TRBV7-2
j_gene: TRBJ2-1
abundance: NA
CDR3aa: CASSSGTSTNEQFF
CDR3nt: TGTGCCAGCAGCTCTGGGACTAGCACAAATGAGCAGTTCTTC

d_gene: NA
len: 17
v_gene: TRBV5-8
j_gene: TRBJ2-1
abundance: NA
CDR3aa: CASSFPKTSRVLNEQFF
CDR3nt: TGTGCCAGCAGCTTTCCAAAAACTAGCCGGGTCCTCAATGAGCAGTTCTTC

d_gene: TRBD2
len: 19
v_gene: TRBV7-9
j_gene: TRBJ2-1
abundance: NA
CDR3aa: CASSLGSRTSGKTTNEQFF
CDR3nt: TGTGCCAGCAGCCTCGGTTCTCGGACTAGCGGGAAAACTACCAATGAGCAGTTCTTC

d_gene: NA
len: 10
v_gene: TRBV20-1
j_gene: TRBJ2-5
abundance: NA
CDR3aa: CSARGETQYF
CDR3nt: TGCAGTGCAAGGGGGGAGACCCAGTACTTC

d_gene: NA
len: 11
v_gene: TRBV7-3
j_gene: TRBJ2-1
abundance: NA
CDR3aa: CASSAEREQFF
CDR3nt: TGTGCCAGCAGCGCGGAGAGGGAGCAGTTCTTC

d_gene: NA
len: 17
v_gene: TRBV11-2
j_gene: TRBJ2-7
abundance: NA
CDR3aa: CASSLIGSGKGIYEQYF
CDR3nt: TGTGCCAGCAGCTTAATCGGGTCGGGAAAAGGGATCTACGAGCAGTACTTC

d_gene: TRBD2
len: 16
v_gene: TRBV27
j_gene: TRBJ2-7
abundance: NA
CDR3aa: CASRKTSGALDGEQYF
CDR3nt: TGTGCCAGCAGAAAGACTAGCGGGGCGCTAGATGGCGAGCAGTACTTC

d_gene: NA
len: 14
v_gene: TRBV30
j_gene: TRBJ2-1
abundance: few
CDR3aa: CAWSIQSSYNEQFF
CDR3nt: TGTGCCTGGAGTATCCAGAGCTCCTACAATGAGCAGTTCTTC

d_gene: NA
len: 13
v_gene: TRBV11-2
j_gene: TRBJ2-5
abundance: NA
CDR3aa: CASSLSYQETQYF
CDR3nt: TGTGCCAGCAGCTTATCGTATCAAGAGACCCAGTACTTC

d_gene: NA
len: 16
v_gene: TRBV6-1
j_gene: TRBJ2-2
abundance: NA
CDR3aa: CASSELNRVNTGELFF
CDR3nt: TGTGCCAGCAGTGAACTTAACAGGGTAAACACCGGGGAGCTGTTTTTT

d_gene: NA
len: 15
v_gene: TRBV11-3
j_gene: TRBJ2-4
abundance: once
CDR3aa: CASSLGGIGKNIQYF
CDR3nt: TGTGCCAGCAGCCTAGGGGGGATAGGCAAAAACATTCAGTACTTC

d_gene: NA
len: 16
v_gene: TRBV14
j_gene: TRBJ1-1
abundance: NA
CDR3aa: CASSQLMPGGNTEAFF
CDR3nt: TGTGCCAGCAGCCAATTAATGCCGGGCGGGAACACTGAAGCTTTCTTT

d_gene: TRBD1
len: 14
v_gene: TRBV5-1
j_gene: TRBJ2-2
abundance: NA
CDR3aa: CASSDRQGGGELFF
CDR3nt: TGCGCCAGCAGCGATCGACAGGGTGGTGGGGAGCTGTTTTTT

d_gene: TRBD1
len: 15
v_gene: TRBV2
j_gene: TRBJ1-2
abundance: NA
CDR3aa: CASSKDRATAGGYTF
CDR3nt: TGTGCCAGCAGTAAGGACAGGGCCACGGCGGGGGGCTACACCTTC

d_gene: TRBD2
len: 16
v_gene: TRBV18
j_gene: TRBJ2-2
abundance: NA
CDR3aa: CASSPLSGRAAGELFF
CDR3nt: TGTGCCAGCTCACCGCTCAGCGGGAGGGCCGCCGGGGAGCTGTTTTTT

d_gene: NA
len: 14
v_gene: TRBV30
j_gene: TRBJ2-7
abundance: NA
CDR3aa: CAQEVDEAGYEQYF
CDR3nt: TGTGCCCAAGAGGTTGATGAGGCTGGATACGAGCAGTACTTC

d_gene: NA
len: 13
v_gene: TRBV7-3
j_gene: TRBJ2-5
abundance: NA
CDR3aa: CASSWGGLETQYF
CDR3nt: TGTGCCAGCAGCTGGGGGGGCTTAGAGACCCAGTACTTC

d_gene: NA
len: 15
v_gene: TRBV6-5
j_gene: TRBJ1-4
abundance: NA
CDR3aa: CASRGEAATNEKLFF
CDR3nt: TGTGCCAGCAGGGGGGAGGCCGCAACTAATGAAAAACTGTTTTTT

d_gene: TRBD1
len: 16
v_gene: TRBV5-4
j_gene: TRBJ1-2
abundance: NA
CDR3aa: CASSSRDRGEYYGYTF
CDR3nt: TGTGCCAGCAGCTCGCGAGACAGGGGGGAGTACTATGGCTACACCTTC

d_gene: TRBD1
len: 17
v_gene: TRBV5-1
j_gene: TRBJ2-2
abundance: few
CDR3aa: CASSLAGTGHLSGELFF
CDR3nt: TGCGCCAGCAGCTTGGCCGGGACAGGCCATCTTTCCGGGGAGCTGTTTTTT

d_gene: NA
len: 14
v_gene: TRBV18
j_gene: TRBJ2-3
abundance: few
CDR3aa: CASSLRRGTDTQYF
CDR3nt: TGTGCCAGCTCACTCCGTCGGGGCACAGATACGCAGTATTTT

d_gene: TRBD1
len: 16
v_gene: TRBV9
j_gene: TRBJ1-2
abundance: NA
CDR3aa: CASSPWTGTTNYGYTF
CDR3nt: TGTGCCAGCAGCCCGTGGACAGGGACAACGAACTATGGCTACACCTTC

d_gene: NA
len: 16
v_gene: TRBV4-3
j_gene: TRBJ2-7
abundance: NA
CDR3aa: CASSQDLASGAYEQYF
CDR3nt: TGCGCCAGCAGCCAAGATCTCGCGTCCGGCGCCTACGAGCAGTACTTC

d_gene: NA
len: 15
v_gene: TRBV7-2
j_gene: TRBJ2-7
abundance: NA
CDR3aa: CASSLSPSSHYEQYF
CDR3nt: TGTGCCAGCAGCTTAAGCCCGAGCTCTCACTACGAGCAGTACTTC

d_gene: TRBD1
len: 15
v_gene: TRBV5-1
j_gene: TRBJ1-1
abundance: once
CDR3aa: CASSLSTGGNTEAFF
CDR3nt: TGCGCCAGCAGCTTATCGACAGGGGGGAACACTGAAGCTTTCTTT

d_gene: NA
len: 13
v_gene: TRBV18
j_gene: TRBJ2-2
abundance: NA
CDR3aa: CASSLASPGELFF
CDR3nt: TGTGCCAGCTCACTAGCATCTCCCGGGGAGCTGTTTTTT